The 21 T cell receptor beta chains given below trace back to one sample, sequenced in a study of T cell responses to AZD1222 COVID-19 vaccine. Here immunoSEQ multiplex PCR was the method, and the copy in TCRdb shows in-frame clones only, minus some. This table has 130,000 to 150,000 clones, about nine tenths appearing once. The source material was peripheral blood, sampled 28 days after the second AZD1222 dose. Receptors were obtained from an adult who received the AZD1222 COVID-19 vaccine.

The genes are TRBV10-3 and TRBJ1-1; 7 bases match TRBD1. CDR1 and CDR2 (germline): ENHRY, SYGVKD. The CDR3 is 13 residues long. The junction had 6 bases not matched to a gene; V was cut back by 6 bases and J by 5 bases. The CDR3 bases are TGTGCCATCAGGCCAGGGGGAGAGACTGAAGCTTTCTTT. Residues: CAIRPGGETEAFF.

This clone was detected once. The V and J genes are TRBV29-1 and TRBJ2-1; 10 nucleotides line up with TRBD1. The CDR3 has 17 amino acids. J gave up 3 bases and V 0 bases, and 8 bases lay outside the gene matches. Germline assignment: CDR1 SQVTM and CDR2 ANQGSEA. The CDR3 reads CSVEDRRDRGFYNEQFF. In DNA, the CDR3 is TGCAGCGTTGAAGATCGTCGGGACAGGGGATTCTACAATGAGCAGTTCTTC.

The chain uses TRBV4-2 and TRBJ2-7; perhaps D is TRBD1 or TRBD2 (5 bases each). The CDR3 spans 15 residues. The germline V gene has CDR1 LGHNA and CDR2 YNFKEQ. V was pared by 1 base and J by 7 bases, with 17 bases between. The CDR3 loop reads CASSQAPDTPGEQYF. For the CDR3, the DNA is TGTGCCAGCAGCCAAGCCCCGGACACCCCGGGGGAGCAGTACTTC.

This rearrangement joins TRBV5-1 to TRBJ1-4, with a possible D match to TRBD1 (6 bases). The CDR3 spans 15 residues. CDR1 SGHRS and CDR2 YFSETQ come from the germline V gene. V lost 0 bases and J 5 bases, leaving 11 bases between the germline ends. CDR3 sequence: CASSLEVGGNEKLFF. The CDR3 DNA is TGCGCCAGCAGCTTGGAGGTAGGGGGAAATGAAAAACTGTTTTTT. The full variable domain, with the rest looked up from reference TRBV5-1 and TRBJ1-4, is KAGVTQTPRYLIKTRGQQVTLSCSPISGHRSVSWYQQTPGQGLQFLFEYFSETQRNKGNFPGRFSGRQFSNSRSEMNVSTLELGDSALYLCASSLEVGGNEKLFFGSGTQLSVL.

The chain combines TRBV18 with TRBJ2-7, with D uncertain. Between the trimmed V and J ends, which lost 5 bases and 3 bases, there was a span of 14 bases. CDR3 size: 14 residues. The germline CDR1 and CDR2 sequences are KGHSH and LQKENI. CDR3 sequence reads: CASSKPPDLYEQYF. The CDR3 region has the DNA TGTGCCAGCTCAAAGCCCCCCGATCTCTACGAGCAGTACTTC.

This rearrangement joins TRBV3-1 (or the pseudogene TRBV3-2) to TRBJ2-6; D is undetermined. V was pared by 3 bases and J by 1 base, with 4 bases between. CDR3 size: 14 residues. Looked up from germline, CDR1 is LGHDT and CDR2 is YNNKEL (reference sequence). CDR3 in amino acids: CASSQPSGANVLTF. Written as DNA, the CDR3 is TGTGCCAGCAGCCAGCCGTCTGGGGCCAACGTCCTGACTTTC.

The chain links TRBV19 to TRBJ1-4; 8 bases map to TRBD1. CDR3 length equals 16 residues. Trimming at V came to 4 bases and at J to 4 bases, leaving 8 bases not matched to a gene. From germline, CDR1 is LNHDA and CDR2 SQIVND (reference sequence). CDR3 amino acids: CASSNPNRGSNEKLFF. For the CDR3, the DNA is TGTGCCAGTAGTAACCCCAACAGGGGGAGTAATGAAAAACTGTTTTTT.

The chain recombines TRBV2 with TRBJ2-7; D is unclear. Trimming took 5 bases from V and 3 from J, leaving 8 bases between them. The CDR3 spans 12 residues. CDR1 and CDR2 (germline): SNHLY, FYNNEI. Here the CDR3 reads CASSQTNYEQYF. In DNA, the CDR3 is TGTGCCAGCAGTCAGACCAACTACGAGCAGTACTTC.

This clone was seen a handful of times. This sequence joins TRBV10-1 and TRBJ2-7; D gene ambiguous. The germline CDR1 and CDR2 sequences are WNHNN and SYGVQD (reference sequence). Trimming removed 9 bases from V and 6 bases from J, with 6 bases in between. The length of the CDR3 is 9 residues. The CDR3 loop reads CARRTEQYF. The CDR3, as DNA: TGCGCCAGGCGGACCGAGCAGTACTTC.

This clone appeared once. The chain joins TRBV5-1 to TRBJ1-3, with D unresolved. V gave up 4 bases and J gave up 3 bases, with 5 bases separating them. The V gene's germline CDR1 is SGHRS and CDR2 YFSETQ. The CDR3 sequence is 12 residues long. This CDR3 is CASSRVGNTIYF. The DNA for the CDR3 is TGCGCCAGCAGCAGGGTTGGAAACACCATATATTTT.

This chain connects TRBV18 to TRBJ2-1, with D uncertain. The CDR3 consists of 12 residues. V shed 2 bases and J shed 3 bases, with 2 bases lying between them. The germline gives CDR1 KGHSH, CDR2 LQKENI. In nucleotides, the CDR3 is TGTGCCAGCTCACCATACTACAATGAGCAGTTCTTC. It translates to CASSPYYNEQFF.

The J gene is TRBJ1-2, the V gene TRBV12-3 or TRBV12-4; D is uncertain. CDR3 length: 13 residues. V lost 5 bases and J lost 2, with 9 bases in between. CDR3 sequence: CASSIDINYGYTF. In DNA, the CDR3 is TGTGCCAGCAGTATAGACATCAACTATGGCTACACCTTC.

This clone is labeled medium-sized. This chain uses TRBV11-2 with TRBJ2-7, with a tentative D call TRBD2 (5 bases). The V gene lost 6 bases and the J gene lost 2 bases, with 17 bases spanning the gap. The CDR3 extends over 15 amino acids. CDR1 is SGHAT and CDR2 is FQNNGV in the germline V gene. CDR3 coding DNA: TGTGCCAGCAGTCCCCCAGGAGTGGGAGCCTACGAGCAGTACTTC. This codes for CASSPPGVGAYEQYF.

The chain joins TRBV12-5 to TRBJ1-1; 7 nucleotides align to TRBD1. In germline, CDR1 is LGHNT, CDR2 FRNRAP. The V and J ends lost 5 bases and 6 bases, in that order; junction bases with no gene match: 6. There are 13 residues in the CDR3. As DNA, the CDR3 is TGTGCTAGTGGTATCCGGGACAGCGCTGAAGCTTTCTTT. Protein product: CASGIRDSAEAFF.

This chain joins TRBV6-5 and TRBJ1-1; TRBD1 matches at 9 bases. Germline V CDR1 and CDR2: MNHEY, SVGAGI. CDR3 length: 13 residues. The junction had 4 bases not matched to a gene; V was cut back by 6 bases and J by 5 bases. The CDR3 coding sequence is TGTGCCAGCAGGGGACAGGGAGGTACTGAAGCTTTCTTT. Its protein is CASRGQGGTEAFF.

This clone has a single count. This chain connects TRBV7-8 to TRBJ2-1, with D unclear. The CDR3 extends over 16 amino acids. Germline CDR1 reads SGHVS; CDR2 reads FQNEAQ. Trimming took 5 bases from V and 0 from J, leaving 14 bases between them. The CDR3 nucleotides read TGTGCCAGCAGCCCCTCCGAAACGGCCTCCTACAATGAGCAGTTCTTC. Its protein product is CASSPSETASYNEQFF.

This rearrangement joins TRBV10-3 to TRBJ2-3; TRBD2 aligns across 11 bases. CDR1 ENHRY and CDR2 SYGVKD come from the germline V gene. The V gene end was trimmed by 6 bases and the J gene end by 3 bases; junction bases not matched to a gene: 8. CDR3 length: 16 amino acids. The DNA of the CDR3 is TGTGCCATCAGCCCCTGGACTAGCGGGTTGACAGATACGCAGTATTTT. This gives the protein CAISPWTSGLTDTQYF.

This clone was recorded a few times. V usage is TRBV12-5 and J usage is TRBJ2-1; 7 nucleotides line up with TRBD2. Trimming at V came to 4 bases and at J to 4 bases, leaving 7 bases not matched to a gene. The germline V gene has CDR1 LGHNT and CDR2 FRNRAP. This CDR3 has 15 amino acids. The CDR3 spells CASGYHSGSYNEQFF. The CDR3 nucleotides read TGTGCTAGTGGTTATCATAGCGGGTCTTACAATGAGCAGTTCTTC.

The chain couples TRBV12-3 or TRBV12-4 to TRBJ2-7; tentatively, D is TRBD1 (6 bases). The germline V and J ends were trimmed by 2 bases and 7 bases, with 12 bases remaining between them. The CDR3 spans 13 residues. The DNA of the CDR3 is TGTGCCAGCAGTTTACGCAGGGGATGGGAGCAGTACTTC. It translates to CASSLRRGWEQYF.

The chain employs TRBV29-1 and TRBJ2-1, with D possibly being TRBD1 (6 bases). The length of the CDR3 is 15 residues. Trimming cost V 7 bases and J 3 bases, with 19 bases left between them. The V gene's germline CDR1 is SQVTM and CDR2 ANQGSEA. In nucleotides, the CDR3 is TGCAGCGCCCGAAAGCAGGGGAACTTCTACAATGAGCAGTTCTTC. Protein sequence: CSARKQGNFYNEQFF.

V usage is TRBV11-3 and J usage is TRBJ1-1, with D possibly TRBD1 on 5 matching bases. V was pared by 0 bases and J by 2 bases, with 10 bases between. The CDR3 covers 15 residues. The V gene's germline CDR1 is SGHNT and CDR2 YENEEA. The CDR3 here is CASSLDSQGNTEAFF. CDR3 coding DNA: TGTGCCAGCAGCTTAGATAGCCAGGGCAACACTGAAGCTTTCTTT.